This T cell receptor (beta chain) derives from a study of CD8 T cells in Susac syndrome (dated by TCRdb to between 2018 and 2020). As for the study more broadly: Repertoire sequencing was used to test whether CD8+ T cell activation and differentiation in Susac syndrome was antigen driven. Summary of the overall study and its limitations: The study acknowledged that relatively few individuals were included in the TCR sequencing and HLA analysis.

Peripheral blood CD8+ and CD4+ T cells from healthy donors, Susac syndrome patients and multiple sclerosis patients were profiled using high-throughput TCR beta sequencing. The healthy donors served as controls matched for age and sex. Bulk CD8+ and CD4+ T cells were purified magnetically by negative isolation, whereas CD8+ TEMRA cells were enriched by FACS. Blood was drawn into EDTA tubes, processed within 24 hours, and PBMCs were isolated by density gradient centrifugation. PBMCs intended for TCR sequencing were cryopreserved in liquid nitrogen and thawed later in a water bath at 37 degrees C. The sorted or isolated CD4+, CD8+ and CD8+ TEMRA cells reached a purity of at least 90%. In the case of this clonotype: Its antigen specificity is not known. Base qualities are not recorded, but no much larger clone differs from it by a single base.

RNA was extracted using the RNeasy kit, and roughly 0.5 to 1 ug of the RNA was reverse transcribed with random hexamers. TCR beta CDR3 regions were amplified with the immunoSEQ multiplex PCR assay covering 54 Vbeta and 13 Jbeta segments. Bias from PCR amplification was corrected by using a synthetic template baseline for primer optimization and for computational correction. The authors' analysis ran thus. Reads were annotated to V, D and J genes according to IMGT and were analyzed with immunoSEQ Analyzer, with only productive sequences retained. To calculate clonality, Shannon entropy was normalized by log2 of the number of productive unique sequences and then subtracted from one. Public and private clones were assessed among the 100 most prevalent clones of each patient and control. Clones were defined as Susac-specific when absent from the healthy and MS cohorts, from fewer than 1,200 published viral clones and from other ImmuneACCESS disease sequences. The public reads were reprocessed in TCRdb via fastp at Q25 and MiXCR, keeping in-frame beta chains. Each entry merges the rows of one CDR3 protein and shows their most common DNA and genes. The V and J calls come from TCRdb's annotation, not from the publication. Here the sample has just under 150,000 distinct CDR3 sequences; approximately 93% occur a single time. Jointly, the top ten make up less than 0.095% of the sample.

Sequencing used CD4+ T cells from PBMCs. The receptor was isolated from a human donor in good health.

The encoded CDR3 is CASSLEPRAEQYF. The nucleotide sequence is given as TGTGCCAGCAGCTTAGAACCCCGGGCCGAGCAGTACTTC. This chain joins TRBV5-4 to TRBJ2-7; confidence is insufficient to name the D gene. Trimming costs V 2 bases and J 6 bases, and their ends lie 12 bases apart. From a lookup of the germline V gene (reference sequence), CDR1 and CDR2 are SGHNT and YYREEE. Including the terminal cysteine and phenylalanine, the CDR3 comprises 13 residues. The DNA shown is the 39-base CDR3, in frame from base 1.